This T cell receptor (beta chain) is from a study of blood T cell repertoires in COVID-19. On the study more broadly: The United States, Italy and Spain were the sources of the acute and convalescent COVID-19 samples. PBMCs, B-cell-depleted T cells, or T cells were the source of the cDNA or gDNA that made up the material.

Profiling relied on immunoSEQ multiplex PCR, and the TCRdb table lists in-frame clones only, not all of them. The sample records 150,000 to 180,000 clones, around 80% being singletons. This CDR3 is built from 15 residues. Per germline, CDR1 SGHNT and CDR2 YYREEE (reference sequence). V was clipped by 4 bases and J by 5 bases; unmatched bases: 8. The chain couples TRBV5-4 to TRBJ2-7; 11 bases match TRBD2. Sequenced sample: peripheral blood. This TCR was recovered from a man in his sixties with acute or convalescent COVID-19. CDR3 loop: CASSRPLAGVDEQYF. For the CDR3, the DNA is TGTGCCAGCAGCCGCCCACTAGCGGGAGTTGACGAGCAGTACTTC.